This passage covers 6 T cell receptor beta chains from one sample sequenced in a study of T cell changes during pregnancy in multiple sclerosis. The protocol was immunoSEQ multiplex PCR, while the TCRdb copy is restricted to in-frame clones and leaves out a portion. Here the sample spans about 110,000 clones, about 90% being singletons. The material was peripheral blood, obtained before pregnancy. The receptor source for this set is a female donor with multiple sclerosis, enrolled in a pregnancy study.

The rearrangement uses TRBV5-1 and TRBJ2-1, with TRBD2 identical over 10 bases. J gave up 0 bases and V 0 bases, and 9 bases lay outside the gene matches. Germline V gene sequence: CDR1 SGHRS, CDR2 YFSETQ. The CDR3 runs 19 residues. DNA of the CDR3: TGCGCCAGCAGCTTGGCTGCCGGGGCTAGCGGGAGCTCCTACAATGAGCAGTTCTTC. Its protein product is CASSLAAGASGSSYNEQFF.

The chain is built from TRBV11-3 and TRBJ2-1; D perhaps matches TRBD2 (5 bases). The CDR3 runs 15 residues. CDR1 is SGHNT, CDR2 YENEEA, per germline. The ends were cut back, 1 base at V and 0 bases at J, with 7 bases in the middle. The CDR3 DNA reads as TGTGCCAGCAGCTTAGCACTAGGCTCCTACAATGAGCAGTTCTTC. Its protein is CASSLALGSYNEQFF.

The rearrangement links TRBV5-1 to TRBJ2-1, with 13 bases matching TRBD2. Per the germline V gene, CDR1 is SGHRS and CDR2 is YFSETQ. V lost 4 bases, J lost 0 bases, and 10 bases stayed unmatched. This CDR3 has 19 residues. CDR3 sequence: CASSRGLAGNLGSYNEQFF. The CDR3 bases are TGCGCCAGCAGCCGGGGACTAGCGGGGAACTTAGGCTCCTACAATGAGCAGTTCTTC.

The rearrangement links TRBV7-9 to TRBJ2-2; 10 bases agree with TRBD1. Germline V gene sequence: CDR1 SEHNR, CDR2 FQNEAQ (reference sequence). The CDR3 covers 15 residues. With V trimmed by 5 bases and J by 3 bases, 3 bases remained unmatched. The CDR3 sequence: CASSRGTGDTGELFF. DNA for the CDR3: TGTGCCAGCAGCCGTGGGACAGGGGACACCGGGGAGCTGTTTTTT.

This sequence joins TRBV7-2 and TRBJ2-5; 7 bases fit TRBD2. Trimming took 1 base from V and 2 from J; bases not matched to a gene: 10. The CDR3 length is 17 residues. The V gene's germline CDR1 is SGHTA and CDR2 FQGNSA. This CDR3 reads CASSLGSLAATQETQYF. CDR3 in DNA: TGTGCCAGCAGCTTAGGTTCTCTAGCGGCCACTCAAGAGACCCAGTACTTC.

The genes are TRBV6-5 and TRBJ1-4, with 7 bases lining up with TRBD1. Germline CDR1 reads MNHEY; CDR2 reads SVGAGI. The V gene end was trimmed by 10 bases and the J gene end by 6 bases; junction bases not matched to a gene: 11. The CDR3 covers 14 residues. CDR3 sequence reads: CAIRSGQLHEKLFF. The CDR3 coding sequence is TGTGCCATCAGGTCGGGACAGCTCCATGAAAAACTGTTTTTT.